This T cell receptor beta chain was observed in a study of T cells after yellow fever vaccination. Turning to the study itself: For low cell numbers, libraries were made with SMART-Seq v4 Ultra Low Input. Points from the study as a whole: Contamination by abundant bulk-population clonotypes could be present in FACS-sorted repertoires. Most primary-vaccination clones recurred post-booster (nearly 98% CD4, around 86% CD8).

A few counts support this clonotype. Antigen: not known. Template-switching 5'RACE yielded the TCR cDNA; a universal primer site and UMIs were added in the process. MiXCR was run by TCRdb on the 5' RACE reads, yielding one entry per CDR3 protein. This sample has 450,000 to 600,000 distinct CDR3 sequences; roughly 13% occur once, and the top ten carry about 14%. The CDR3 totals 12 residues. The ends lost 6 bases at V and 5 bases at J; junction bases unmatched: 4. The sequence derives from a man aged 25 to 40 who received the YFV17D yellow fever vaccine. The chain recombines TRBV12-3 or TRBV12-4 with TRBJ2-7, with 7 bases matching TRBD1. Sample: PBMCs, taken on the day of the yellow fever booster vaccination. This chain's CDR3 is CASSPGQDEQYF. CDR3 sequence (DNA): TGTGCCAGCAGCCCTGGACAGGACGAGCAGTACTTC.